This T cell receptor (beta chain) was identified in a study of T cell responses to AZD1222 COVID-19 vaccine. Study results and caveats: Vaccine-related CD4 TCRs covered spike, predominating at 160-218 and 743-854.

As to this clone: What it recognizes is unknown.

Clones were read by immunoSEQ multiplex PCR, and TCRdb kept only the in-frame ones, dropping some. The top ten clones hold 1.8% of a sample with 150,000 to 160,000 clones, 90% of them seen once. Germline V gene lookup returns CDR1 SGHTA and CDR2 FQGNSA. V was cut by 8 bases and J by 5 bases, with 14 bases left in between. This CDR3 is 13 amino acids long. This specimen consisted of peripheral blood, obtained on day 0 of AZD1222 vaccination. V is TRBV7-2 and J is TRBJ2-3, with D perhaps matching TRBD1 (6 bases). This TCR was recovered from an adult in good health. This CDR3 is CASLRQVGDTQYF. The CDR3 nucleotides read TGTGCCAGCTTAAGACAGGTGGGAGATACGCAGTATTTT.